This TCR beta chain was retrieved from a study of shared clonotypes between healthy human individuals. This was a deep-level run. Sequencing was performed with immunoSEQ multiplex PCR; in TCRdb, only in-frame clones are kept and a portion is missing. Among about 120,000 clones listed, roughly 70% were seen once. The CDR3 contains 14 residues. Trimming took 3 bases from V and 4 from J, leaving 12 bases between them. CDR1 and CDR2 from the germline V gene are SGHVS and FNYEAQ. About this clone: The antigen remains unidentified.

Study conclusions and caveats: Generation probabilities of non-shared clonotypes were lower (relative to those shared by all four donors). Estimated clonotype richness was generally higher in naive than memory subsets.

The sample taken for sequencing was memory CD8+ T cells sorted from blood. Subset given: CD45RO+ cells pooled with CCR7-negative TemRA cells. This rearrangement joins TRBV7-6 to TRBJ1-1, with D maybe TRBD1 (6 bases). The origin of this receptor is a woman in her thirties in good health. As DNA, the CDR3 is TGTGCCAGCAGCTTGACAGGTATGGGCACTGAAGCTTTCTTT. Its translation is CASSLTGMGTEAFF.